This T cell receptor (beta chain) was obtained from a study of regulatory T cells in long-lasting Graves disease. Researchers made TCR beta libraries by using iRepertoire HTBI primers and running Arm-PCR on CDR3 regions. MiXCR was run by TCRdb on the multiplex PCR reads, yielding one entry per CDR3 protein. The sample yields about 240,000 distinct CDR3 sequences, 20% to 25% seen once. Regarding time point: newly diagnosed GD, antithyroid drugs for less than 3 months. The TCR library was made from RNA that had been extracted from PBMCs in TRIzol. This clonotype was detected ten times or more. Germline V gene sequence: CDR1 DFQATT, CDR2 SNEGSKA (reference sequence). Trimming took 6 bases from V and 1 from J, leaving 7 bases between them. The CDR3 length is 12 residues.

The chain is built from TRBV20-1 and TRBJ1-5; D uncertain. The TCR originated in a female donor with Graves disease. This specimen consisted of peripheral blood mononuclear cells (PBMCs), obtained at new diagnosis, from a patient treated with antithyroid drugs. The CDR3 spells CSATLSNQPQHF. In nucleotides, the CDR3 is TGCAGTGCGACTTTGAGCAATCAGCCCCAGCATTTT.